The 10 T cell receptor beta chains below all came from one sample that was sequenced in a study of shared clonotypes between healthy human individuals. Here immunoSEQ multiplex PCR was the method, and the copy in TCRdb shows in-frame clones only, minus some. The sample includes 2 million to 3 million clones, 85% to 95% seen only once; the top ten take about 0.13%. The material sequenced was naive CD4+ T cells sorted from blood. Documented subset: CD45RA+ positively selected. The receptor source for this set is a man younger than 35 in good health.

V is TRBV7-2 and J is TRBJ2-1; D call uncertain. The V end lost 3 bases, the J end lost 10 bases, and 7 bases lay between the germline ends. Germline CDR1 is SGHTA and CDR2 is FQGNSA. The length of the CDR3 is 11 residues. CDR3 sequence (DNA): TGTGCCAGCAGCTTTTACGTGGAGCAGTTCTTC. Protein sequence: CASSFYVEQFF.

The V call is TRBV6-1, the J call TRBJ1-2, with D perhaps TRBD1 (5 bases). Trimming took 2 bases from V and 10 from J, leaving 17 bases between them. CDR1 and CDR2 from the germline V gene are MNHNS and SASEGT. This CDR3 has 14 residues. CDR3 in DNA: TGTGCCAGCAGTGAAACGCGGCAGGGAGGAGTCTACACCTTC. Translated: CASSETRQGGVYTF.

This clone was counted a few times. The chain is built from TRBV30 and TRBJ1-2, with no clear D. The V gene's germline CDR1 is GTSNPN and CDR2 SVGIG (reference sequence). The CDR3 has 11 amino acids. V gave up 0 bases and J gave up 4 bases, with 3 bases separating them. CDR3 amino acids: CAWSVIYGYTF. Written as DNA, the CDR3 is TGTGCCTGGAGTGTTATCTATGGCTACACCTTC.

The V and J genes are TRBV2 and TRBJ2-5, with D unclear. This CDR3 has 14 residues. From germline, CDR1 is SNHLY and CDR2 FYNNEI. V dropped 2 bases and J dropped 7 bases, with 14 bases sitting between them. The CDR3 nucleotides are TGTGCCAGCAGTGAACGGGCCCCCCTTACGACCCAGTACTTC. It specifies CASSERAPLTTQYF.

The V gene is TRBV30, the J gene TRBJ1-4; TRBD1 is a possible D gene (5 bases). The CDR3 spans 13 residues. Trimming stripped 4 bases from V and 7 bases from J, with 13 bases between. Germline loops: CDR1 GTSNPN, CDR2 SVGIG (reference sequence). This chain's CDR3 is CAWMGLVGEKLFF. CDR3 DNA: TGTGCCTGGATGGGACTTGTGGGTGAAAAACTGTTTTTT.

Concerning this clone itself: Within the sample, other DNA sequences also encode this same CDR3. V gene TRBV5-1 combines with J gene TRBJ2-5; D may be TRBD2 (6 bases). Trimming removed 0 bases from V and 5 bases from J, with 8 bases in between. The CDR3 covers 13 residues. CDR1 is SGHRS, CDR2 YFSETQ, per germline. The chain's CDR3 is CASSLAGVETQYF. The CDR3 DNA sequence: TGCGCCAGCAGCTTGGCGGGGGTGGAGACCCAGTACTTC.

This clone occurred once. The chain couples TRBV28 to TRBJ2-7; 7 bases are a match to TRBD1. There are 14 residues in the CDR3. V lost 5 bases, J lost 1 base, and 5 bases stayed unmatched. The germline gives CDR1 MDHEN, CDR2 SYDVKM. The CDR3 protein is CASSAPGQSYEQYF. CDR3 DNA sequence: TGTGCCAGCAGTGCACCGGGACAGTCCTACGAGCAGTACTTC.

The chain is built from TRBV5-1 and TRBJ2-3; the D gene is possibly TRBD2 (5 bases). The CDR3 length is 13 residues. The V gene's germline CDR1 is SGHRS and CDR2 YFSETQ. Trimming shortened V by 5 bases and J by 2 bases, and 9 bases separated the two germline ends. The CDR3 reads CASSMGDTDTQYF. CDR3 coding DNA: TGCGCCAGCAGTATGGGAGACACAGATACGCAGTATTTT.

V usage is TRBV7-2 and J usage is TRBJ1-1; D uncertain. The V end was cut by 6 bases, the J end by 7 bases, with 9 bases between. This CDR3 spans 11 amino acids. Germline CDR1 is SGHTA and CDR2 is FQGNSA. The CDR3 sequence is CASRFYGEAFF. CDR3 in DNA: TGTGCCAGCAGGTTCTACGGTGAAGCTTTCTTT.

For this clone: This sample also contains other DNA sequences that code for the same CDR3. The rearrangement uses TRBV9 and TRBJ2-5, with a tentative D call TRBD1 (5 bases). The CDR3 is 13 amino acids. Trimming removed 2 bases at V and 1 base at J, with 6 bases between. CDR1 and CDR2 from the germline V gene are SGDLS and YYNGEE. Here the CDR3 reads CASSVDSQETQYF. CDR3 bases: TGTGCCAGCAGCGTCGACAGCCAAGAGACCCAGTACTTC. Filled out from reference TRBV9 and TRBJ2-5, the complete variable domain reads DSGVTQTPKHLITATGQRVTLRCSPRSGDLSVYWYQQSLDQGLQFLIQYYNGEERAKGNILERFSAQQFPDLHSELNLSSLELGDSALYFCASSVDSQETQYFGPGTRLLVL.